The rows below give T cell receptor beta chains drawn from one sample of a study of cytomegalovirus exposure and HLA in healthy donors. Measured with immunoSEQ multiplex PCR; TCRdb has only the in-frame clones, and not every one. Of over 150,000 clones detected, 80% to 90% appear once; the ten largest clones hold 2% to 3%. Source material: PBMCs. These receptors all come from a male donor in good health and CMV-seronegative. Both conserved end residues are part of each CDR3. D genes are given only for firm matches. Clone size, where shown, is once, few, many, or a class for clones that have expanded.

d_gene: TRBD1
abundance: NA
v_gene: TRBV5-8
j_gene: TRBJ1-1
CDR3aa: CASQGALNTEAFF
CDR3nt: TGTGCCAGCCAGGGGGCGTTGAACACTGAAGCTTTCTTT

d_gene: NA
abundance: NA
v_gene: TRBV28
j_gene: TRBJ2-6
CDR3aa: CASSLGGSGANVLTF
CDR3nt: TGTGCCAGCAGTTTGGGGGGCTCTGGGGCCAACGTCCTGACTTTC

d_gene: TRBD2
abundance: few
v_gene: TRBV4-3
j_gene: TRBJ2-7
CDR3aa: CASSQDRTSGGYEQYF
CDR3nt: TGCGCCAGCAGCCAAGATCGGACTAGCGGGGGCTACGAGCAGTACTTC

d_gene: NA
abundance: NA
v_gene: TRBV30
j_gene: TRBJ1-6
CDR3aa: CAWSGGLSNSPLHF
CDR3nt: TGTGCCTGGAGCGGAGGGCTTAGTAATTCACCCCTCCACTTT

d_gene: NA
abundance: few
v_gene: TRBV10-2
j_gene: TRBJ1-5
CDR3aa: CASSADRDQPQHF
CDR3nt: TGCGCCAGCAGTGCGGACAGAGATCAGCCCCAGCATTTT

d_gene: TRBD1
abundance: few
v_gene: TRBV6-6
j_gene: TRBJ1-1
CDR3aa: CASSHPSTGGGTEAFF
CDR3nt: TGTGCCAGCAGCCACCCCTCGACAGGGGGCGGAACTGAAGCTTTCTTT

d_gene: NA
abundance: NA
v_gene: TRBV7-2
j_gene: TRBJ1-4
CDR3aa: CASSLSGATNEKLFF
CDR3nt: TGTGCCAGCAGCTTATCGGGTGCAACTAATGAAAAACTGTTTTTT

d_gene: TRBD2
abundance: NA
v_gene: TRBV11-1
j_gene: TRBJ2-4
CDR3aa: CASSFGGAKNIQYF
CDR3nt: TGTGCCAGCAGCTTCGGGGGGGCCAAAAACATTCAGTACTTC

d_gene: NA
abundance: NA
v_gene: TRBV28
j_gene: TRBJ2-7
CDR3aa: CASSPGTFSYEQYF
CDR3nt: TGTGCCAGCAGTCCCGGGACTTTCTCCTACGAGCAGTACTTC

d_gene: NA
abundance: NA
v_gene: TRBV2
j_gene: TRBJ2-7
CDR3aa: CASSETSDLISYEQYF
CDR3nt: TGTGCCAGCAGTGAAACCTCGGACTTGATCTCCTACGAGCAGTACTTC